These T cell receptor beta chains were read from a single sample in a study of T cells in Graves' hyperthyroidism and ophthalmopathy. TCRdb re-derived calls from the multiplex PCR reads in MiXCR, one entry per CDR3 protein. Among about 570,000 distinct CDR3 sequences listed, 14% were seen once. Sequencing was performed on blood. These receptors came from a woman between 40 and 55 years old with Graves' hyperthyroidism. Each CDR3 is given with its conserved first and last residue. A D gene is named only where the DNA matches it firmly. Part of the rows lack a size; the others show once, few, many or a class for expanded clones.

16	TRBJ2-1	TRBV12-3/TRBV12-4	TRBD2	-	TGTGCCAGCAGTCCGGTGGGACTAGCGGATTACAATGAGCAGTTCTTC	CASSPVGLADYNEQFF
14	TRBJ2-1	TRBV19	TRBD2	few	TGTGCCAGTAGTCTCGGGAGGGCCTTGGGTGAGCAGTTCTTC	CASSLGRALGEQFF
14	TRBJ1-1	TRBV29-1	-	many	TGCAGCGGGCTCCACCAGGAAGGGCACACTGAAGCTTTCTTT	CSGLHQEGHTEAFF
14	TRBJ2-7	TRBV30	TRBD1	many	TGTGCCTGGAGCGACAGGGGCAGCTCCTACGAGCAGTACTTC	CAWSDRGSSYEQYF
14	TRBJ1-6	TRBV12-3/TRBV12-4	-	few	TGTGCCAGCAGTTTTTTGGGGGGTCGATCACCCCTCCACTTT	CASSFLGGRSPLHF
17	TRBJ2-2	TRBV11-3	TRBD2	many	TGTGCCAGCAGCCCTTGGACTAGCGGGACGCACACCGGGGAGCTGTTTTTT	CASSPWTSGTHTGELFF
16	TRBJ2-1	TRBV5-6	-	-	TGTGCCAGCAGCTTCTTTTGGGGGAGGCCCTACAATGAGCAGTTCTTC	CASSFFWGRPYNEQFF
13	TRBJ2-7	TRBV30	-	many	TGTGCCTGGAGTGAGGGCTCTACCTACGAGCAGTACTTC	CAWSEGSTYEQYF
15	TRBJ1-1	TRBV3-1	-	many	TGTGCCAGCAGCCAAGTGGCAGGTTTGAACACTGAAGCTTTCTTT	CASSQVAGLNTEAFF
15	TRBJ2-5	TRBV28	-	many	TGTGCCAGCAGTTTCCGCAGGGGATTCCAAGAGACCCAGTACTTC	CASSFRRGFQETQYF
14	TRBJ1-1	TRBV9	-	few	TGTGCCAGCAGCCCCGACAGCTGGGACACTGAAGCTTTCTTT	CASSPDSWDTEAFF
15	TRBJ2-2	TRBV12-3/TRBV12-4	-	many	TGTGCCAGCAGTTTACTTAGCGGTAACACCGGGGAGCTGTTTTTT	CASSLLSGNTGELFF
18	TRBJ2-3	TRBV30	TRBD2	few	TGTGCCTGGAGTGTACCCCAGCTAAAAGCGGGGGGCACAGATACGCAGTATTTT	CAWSVPQLKAGGTDTQYF
15	TRBJ2-7	TRBV19	-	few	TGTGCCAGTAGTTTCCGGACTTCTTACTCCTACGAGCAGTACTTC	CASSFRTSYSYEQYF
15	TRBJ2-2	TRBV6-2/TRBV6-3	-	few	TGTGCCAGCAGCCCCGGGACACAGAACACCGGGGAGCTGTTTTTT	CASSPGTQNTGELFF
14	TRBJ2-3	TRBV20-1	-	-	TGCAGTGCTATACTGGAGATGGGGACAGATACGCAGTATTTT	CSAILEMGTDTQYF
14	TRBJ2-5	TRBV9	-	few	TGTGCCAGCAGCCCGGAAACTTGGGAAGAGACCCAGTACTTC	CASSPETWEETQYF
15	TRBJ2-5	TRBV20-1	-	-	TGCAGTGCTAAAGGGGGGGACCCCCCTCGGGAGACCCAGTACTTC	CSAKGGDPPRETQYF
14	TRBJ1-5	TRBV20-1	TRBD1	-	TGCAGTGCTTGGGACAGGGGAGTTGATCAGCCCCAGCATTTT	CSAWDRGVDQPQHF
15	TRBJ1-1	TRBV28	TRBD1	many	TGTGCCAGCAGGGGGGGACAGGGGAGGAACACTGAAGCTTTCTTT	CASRGGQGRNTEAFF